This TCR beta chain appears in the sequencing data of a study of shared clonotypes between healthy human individuals. Study-level background: The study drew on a couple of women and three men aged 18 to 49 as donors. Study-wide results and limits: Tissue TCR repertoires likely differ from these blood-only repertoires. As a rule, naive subsets had a larger estimated richness than memory subsets.

Donors were healthy HIV-negative adults without recent acute infections or vaccinations. Using immunoSEQ multiplex PCR, the repertoire was profiled, and TCRdb retains in-frame clones only, with some absent. The sample holds about 2.4 million clones, 85% to 95% seen once. A note on this clone: Its antigen remains unidentified.

Sequenced sample: naive CD4+ T cells sorted from blood. This sample's subset: CD45RA+ positively selected. The receptor was isolated from a young man in good health.

CDR3 coding DNA: TGTGCCAGCAGTCCTTCAGCGGTTTCTGAAGCTTTCTTT. Translated: CASSPSAVSEAFF. V gene TRBV7-2 combines with J gene TRBJ1-1, with no clear D. The V end lost 6 bases, the J end lost 6 bases, and 14 bases lay between the germline ends. Per the germline V gene, CDR1 is SGHTA and CDR2 is FQGNSA. The length of the CDR3 is 13 residues. The whole variable domain, remainder taken from reference TRBV7-2 and TRBJ1-1, is GAGVSQSPSNKVTEKGKDVELRCDPISGHTALYWYRQSLGQGLEFLIYFQGNSAPDKSGLPSDRFSAERTGGSVSTLTIQRTQQEDSAVYLCASSPSAVSEAFFGQGTRLTVV.